Below are 15 T cell receptor beta chains sequenced from a single sample in a study of cytotoxic CD8 clonotypes in ibrutinib-treated CLL. Sequencing was performed with immunoSEQ multiplex PCR; in TCRdb, only in-frame clones are kept and a portion is missing. The repertoire holds about 68,000 clones, about 64% seen once, with more than 4.5% in the top ten. The specimen comprised PBMCs, sampled after 12 months of ibrutinib treatment. The source of these receptors is a human donor with chronic lymphocytic leukemia.

This sequence joins TRBV7-3 and TRBJ2-2; TRBD1 agrees at 8 bases. The CDR3 consists of 17 residues. The J segment lost 5 bases and the V segment lost 5 bases, leaving 13 bases of the junction unmatched. Germline CDR1 reads SGHTA; CDR2 reads FQGTGA. The CDR3 coding sequence is TGTGCCAGCAGCCCAACCGGGCGGACAGGGAGAACCGGGGAGCTGTTTTTT. It specifies CASSPTGRTGRTGELFF. Filled out from reference TRBV7-3 and TRBJ2-2, the complete variable domain reads GAGVSQTPSNKVTEKGKYVELRCDPISGHTALYWYRQSLGQGPEFLIYFQGTGAADDSGLPNDRFFAVRPEGSVSTLKIQRTERGDSAVYLCASSPTGRTGRTGELFFGEGSRLTVL.

CDR3 bases: TGTGCCGAGATAGGGGAGAACACTGAAGCTTTCTTT. Translated, it gives CAEIGENTEAFF. The chain has TRBV7-9 and TRBJ1-1; the D gene is possibly TRBD1 (5 bases). This CDR3 is built from 12 residues. V was trimmed by 11 bases and J by 1 base, leaving 11 bases between them. Germline V gene data show CDR1 as SEHNR and CDR2 as FQNEAQ (reference sequence).

The chain employs TRBV6-5 and TRBJ2-1; 8 bases fit TRBD1. This CDR3 has 14 amino acids. V was clipped by 2 bases and J by 4 bases; unmatched bases: 1. Germline V lookup: CDR1 MNHEY, CDR2 SVGAGI. CDR3 sequence reads: CASSYQGAYNEQFF. The CDR3 DNA reads TGTGCCAGCAGTTACCAGGGGGCGTACAATGAGCAGTTCTTC.

The rearrangement links TRBV2 to TRBJ2-1, with 14 bases identical to TRBD2. The V and J ends lost 4 bases and 2 bases, in that order; junction bases with no gene match: 4. Per the germline V gene, CDR1 is SNHLY and CDR2 is FYNNEI. The CDR3 loop spans 17 amino acids. CDR3: CASSARTSGGTYNEQFF. As DNA, the CDR3 is TGTGCCAGCAGTGCTCGGACTAGCGGGGGGACCTACAATGAGCAGTTCTTC.

This clone was recorded once. The chain uses TRBV30 and TRBJ1-1, with D perhaps TRBD1 (6 bases). The CDR3 runs to 13 residues. Trimming pared 6 bases from V and 4 bases from J, leaving 15 bases between. The germline V gene encodes CDR1 GTSNPN and CDR2 SVGIG (reference sequence). The CDR3 here is CACHGGRGTEAFF. DNA of the CDR3: TGTGCCTGTCATGGGGGGCGGGGCACTGAAGCTTTCTTT.

The chain is built from TRBV5-4 and TRBJ2-1, with 11 bases that match TRBD2. CDR1 is SGHNT and CDR2 is YYREEE in the germline V gene (reference sequence). CDR3 length equals 12 residues. V was pared by 4 bases and J by 15 bases, with 6 bases of the junction left unmatched. CDR3 protein: CASSVGLAEGFF. Written as DNA, the CDR3 is TGTGCCAGCAGCGTGGGACTAGCGGAGGGGTTCTTC.

V and J are TRBV25-1 and TRBJ2-2; D unresolved. V gave up 1 base and J gave up 6 bases, with 6 bases separating them. Looked up from germline, CDR1 is MGHDK and CDR2 is SYGVNS. This CDR3 region has 13 residues. CDR3 nucleotides: TGTGCCAGCAGTGAATTTATCCCCGGGGAGCTGTTTTTT. This sequence encodes CASSEFIPGELFF.

V usage is TRBV10-3 and J usage is TRBJ1-6; 7 nucleotides line up with TRBD1. CDR1 is ENHRY, CDR2 SYGVKD, per germline. This CDR3 contains 13 residues. Trimming took 7 bases from V and 10 from J; bases not matched to a gene: 7. CDR3: CAINVDRESPLHF. In DNA, the CDR3 is TGTGCCATCAACGTCGACAGGGAGTCACCCCTCCACTTT.

This clone was counted only a few times. V gene TRBV5-4 combines with J gene TRBJ2-7; 12 bases fit TRBD2. This CDR3 has 15 residues. Trimming cost V 4 bases and J 0 bases; bases outside gene matches: 2. Germline V lookup: CDR1 SGHNT, CDR2 YYREEE (reference sequence). This CDR3 reads CASSRLAGVSYEQYF. CDR3 nucleotide sequence: TGTGCCAGCAGCCGACTAGCGGGGGTCTCCTACGAGCAGTACTTC.

The CDR3 region has the DNA TGTGCCACGTCATTCAGGCCCTACAGGGGGCCTGACGATTACAATGAGCAGTTCTTC. Translation: CATSFRPYRGPDDYNEQFF. V gene TRBV15 combines with J gene TRBJ2-1; 9 bases are shared with TRBD1. CDR1 is LNHNV, CDR2 YYDKDF, per germline (reference sequence). CDR3 size: 19 residues. The trim removed 9 bases at V and 4 bases at J, leaving 22 bases unmatched.

This sequence joins TRBV11-2 and TRBJ2-1; the D is unclear. The length of the CDR3 is 16 residues. Germline CDR1 and CDR2: SGHAT and FQNNGV. V dropped 5 bases and J dropped 10 bases, with 24 bases sitting between them. CDR3 sequence reads: CASSRLTGPRLGEQFF. For the CDR3, the DNA is TGTGCCAGCAGCCGATTGACCGGACCGAGGTTGGGGGAGCAGTTCTTC.

The rearrangement links TRBV27 to TRBJ2-4, with D perhaps TRBD1 (5 bases). CDR1 is MNHEY, CDR2 SMNVEV, per germline (reference sequence). This CDR3 is built from 14 residues. V lost 4 bases, J lost 2 bases, and 9 bases lay in between. DNA of the CDR3: TGTGCCAGCAGTTCATTGGGGCCCAAAAACATTCAGTACTTC. Amino acid sequence: CASSSLGPKNIQYF.

The V gene is TRBV19, the J gene TRBJ1-2; no firm D call. This CDR3 is built from 15 residues. In germline, CDR1 is LNHDA, CDR2 SQIVND (reference sequence). V was trimmed by 5 bases and J by 4 bases, leaving 17 bases between them. CDR3 region: CASSPRLAEVYGYTF. CDR3 nucleotide sequence: TGTGCCAGTAGTCCCCGATTAGCCGAAGTCTATGGCTACACCTTC.

This clone was observed a few times. The chain combines TRBV2 with TRBJ1-2, with D hard to call. V was pared by 2 bases and J by 2 bases, with 9 bases between. Germline lookup yields CDR1 SNHLY and CDR2 FYNNEI. This CDR3 has 14 residues. The CDR3 nucleotides are TGTGCCAGCAGTGAACGGGCAGCCAACTATGGCTACACCTTC. It translates to CASSERAANYGYTF.

The V and J genes are TRBV9 and TRBJ2-7, with D possibly TRBD1 on 5 matching bases. This CDR3 has 14 residues. The V gene lost 0 bases and the J gene lost 3 bases, with 10 bases spanning the gap. The germline CDR1 and CDR2 sequences are SGDLS and YYNGEE. The CDR3 region has the DNA TGTGCCAGCAGCGTAGGATCAGGGAACTACGAGCAGTACTTC. This translates into CASSVGSGNYEQYF. Together with reference TRBV9 and TRBJ2-7, the CDR3 gives the full variable domain: DSGVTQTPKHLITATGQRVTLRCSPRSGDLSVYWYQQSLDQGLQFLIQYYNGEERAKGNILERFSAQQFPDLHSELNLSSLELGDSALYFCASSVGSGNYEQYFGPGTRLTVT.